This TCR beta chain originates from a study of post-analysis software for immune sequencing data. Study-wide context: Patients with relapsing-remitting, secondary progressive and progressive-relapsing multiple sclerosis courses were all represented. Notes on the study in general: The study found significantly lower normalized Chao1 diversity in multiple sclerosis patients than in controls. Comparison of patients with controls showed roughly five TRBV segments more frequent in patients, TRBV5-6, TRBV5-1 and TRBV20-1 among them.

The V gene lost 6 bases and the J gene lost 6 bases, with 9 bases spanning the gap. The CDR3 has 11 amino acids. Germline lookup yields CDR1 MNHEY and CDR2 SVGAGI. This clonotype showed up just a few times. The antigen is unknown. Sequencing libraries made from TCR beta cDNA carried unique molecular identifiers. Out of roughly 0.85 to 10 million T cells, a few hundred thousand cDNA molecules were generated. TCRdb re-analysed the PCR reads in MiXCR, keeping a single row per CDR3 protein. The table shows around 160,000 distinct CDR3 sequences, with 30% to 45% occurring only once. The starting material was blood, obtained after autologous hematopoietic stem cell transplantation. This receptor was obtained from a girl between 10 and 17 years old with multiple sclerosis. The rearrangement uses TRBV6-5 and TRBJ2-7; D remains unclear. The CDR3 region is CASRSSGEQYF. CDR3 sequence (DNA): TGTGCCAGCAGGTCGTCGGGCGAGCAGTACTTC.